These 14 T cell receptor beta chains share one sample of origin, sequenced in a study of T cells in Graves' hyperthyroidism and ophthalmopathy. TCR beta CDR3 regions were amplified from RNA transcripts. Initially, a first-round RT-PCR of the TCR CDR3 employed the HTBI primer set. TCRdb itself ran the multiplex PCR reads through MiXCR, one entry per CDR3 protein. This sample yields 350,000 to 400,000 distinct CDR3 sequences, of which just under 15% are seen a single time; around a third belongs to the top ten. The sample taken for sequencing was blood. These receptor sequences come from a woman aged 30 to 39 with Graves' hyperthyroidism.

This clonotype was picked up one time. The chain couples TRBV20-1 to TRBJ2-5; 14 bases fit TRBD2. Germline values: CDR1 DFQATT, CDR2 SNEGSKA (reference sequence). The CDR3 covers 15 residues. V shed 6 bases and J 2 bases; nucleotides not matched to a gene: 5. The CDR3 here is CSASGTSGSQETQYF. CDR3 coding DNA: TGCAGTGCGAGTGGGACTAGCGGGAGTCAAGAGACCCAGTACTTC.

This clonotype was seen more than once but under ten times. This chain connects TRBV11-2 to TRBJ2-5, with 7 bases matching TRBD1. The CDR3 length is 16 residues. The junction had 9 bases not matched to a gene; V was cut back by 2 bases and J by 3 bases. The V gene's germline CDR1 is SGHAT and CDR2 FQNNGV. The CDR3 reads CASSLPGGPKKETQYF. Written as DNA, the CDR3 is TGTGCCAGCAGCTTACCAGGGGGACCAAAGAAAGAGACCCAGTACTTC.

Here the CDR3 reads CASSLEPGRSYGYTF. As DNA, the CDR3 is TGTGCCAGCAGCTTAGAGCCGGGAAGATCCTATGGCTACACCTTC. The chain carries TRBV7-3 and TRBJ1-2; D uncertain. Germline CDR1 and CDR2: SGHTA and FQGTGA. V was shortened by 2 bases and J by 4 bases, with 14 bases between the two germline ends. The CDR3 is made up of 15 amino acids.

The rearrangement joins TRBV20-1 to TRBJ1-1, with D perhaps matching TRBD1 (6 bases). Trimming pared 6 bases from V and 11 bases from J, leaving 19 bases between. CDR3 size: 12 residues. Germline V gene sequence: CDR1 DFQATT, CDR2 SNEGSKA (reference sequence). CDR3 sequence: CSANSGALTAFF. The CDR3 coding sequence is TGCAGTGCGAACTCGGGGGCCCTAACTGCTTTCTTT.

The chain has TRBV19 and TRBJ1-5, with TRBD1 as a possible D gene (5 bases). Germline-derived CDR1 and CDR2 are LNHDA and SQIVND (reference sequence). The V gene lost 6 bases and the J gene lost 4 bases, with 10 bases spanning the gap. The CDR3 is made up of 13 amino acids. The CDR3: CASRVGGNQPQHF. In DNA, the CDR3 is TGTGCCAGTAGGGTCGGGGGGAATCAGCCCCAGCATTTT.

This clonotype was detected many times. The chain couples TRBV3-1 to TRBJ1-1; TRBD1 agrees at 10 bases. With V trimmed by 8 bases and J by 0 bases, 6 bases remained unmatched. Germline assignment: CDR1 LGHDT and CDR2 YNNKEL (reference sequence). The CDR3 consists of 15 residues. The chain's CDR3 is CASLTGTGVNTEAFF. DNA for the CDR3: TGTGCCAGCCTCACCGGGACAGGGGTGAACACTGAAGCTTTCTTT.

This clonotype came up many times. The chain has TRBV20-1 and TRBJ2-2; D may be TRBD2 (6 bases). There are 16 residues in the CDR3. V lost 5 bases and J lost 1, with 17 bases in between. Germline V lookup: CDR1 DFQATT, CDR2 SNEGSKA (reference sequence). The CDR3 region is CSALGGAGQNTGELFF. CDR3 sequence (DNA): TGCAGTGCTTTAGGCGGGGCAGGCCAGAACACCGGGGAGCTGTTTTTT.

The V gene is TRBV12-3 or TRBV12-4, the J gene TRBJ2-1, with 14 bases lining up with TRBD2. The CDR3 runs 15 residues. The ends lost 4 bases at V and 10 bases at J; junction bases unmatched: 6. In DNA form, the CDR3 reads TGTGCCAGCAGTTCCGGGACTAGCGGGAGTTCGGAGCAGTTCTTC. Encoded protein: CASSSGTSGSSEQFF.

A few counts support this clonotype. This chain links TRBV10-2 with TRBJ1-4, with D tentatively TRBD1 (5 bases). The CDR3 is made up of 14 amino acids. V lost 3 bases and J lost 8, with 13 bases in between. Germline-derived CDR1 and CDR2 are WSHSY and SAAADI. The CDR3 nucleotides read TGCGCCAGCAGTGAAGGCAGGGTTGAGGAAAAACTGTTTTTT. It specifies CASSEGRVEEKLFF.

This clonotype has just a few counts. The chain links TRBV28 to TRBJ2-7, with 7 bases identical to TRBD1. The CDR3 is 15 amino acids. The germline gives CDR1 MDHEN, CDR2 SYDVKM. V gave up 6 bases and J gave up 4 bases; unmatched junction bases: 12. CDR3 coding DNA: TGTGCCAGCAGATCGGACAGGTCCCTCCTGTACGAGCAGTACTTC. It codes for CASRSDRSLLYEQYF.

This clonotype was detected only a few times. V and J are TRBV5-1 and TRBJ2-5, with 9 bases fitting TRBD2. V dropped 4 bases and J dropped 1; count of bases not matched to a gene: 5. The CDR3 runs to 15 residues. CDR1 and CDR2 from the germline V gene are SGHRS and YFSETQ. The chain's CDR3 is CASSPGLAPQETQYF. Here the CDR3 DNA reads TGCGCCAGCAGCCCGGGACTAGCCCCCCAAGAGACCCAGTACTTC.

The chain is built from TRBV10-3 and TRBJ1-2; 10 nucleotides match TRBD1. Looked up from germline, CDR1 is ENHRY and CDR2 is SYGVKD. The CDR3 length is 13 residues. J lost 7 bases, V lost 11 bases, and 10 bases had no gene match. The CDR3 DNA reads as TGTGCCTCCACCGGGACAGGGGCTTTTGGCTACACCTTC. Its translation is CASTGTGAFGYTF.

This clonotype was found a few times. This chain links TRBV29-1 with TRBJ1-2; no firm D call. Trimming shortened V by 4 bases and J by 1 base, and 10 bases separated the two germline ends. Germline-derived CDR1 and CDR2 are SQVTM and ANQGSEA. The length of the CDR3 is 13 residues. CDR3 region: CSVGGRLNYGYTF. The CDR3 DNA reads as TGCAGCGTTGGGGGTCGGCTTAACTATGGCTACACCTTC.

This clonotype was detected many times. The genes are TRBV12-3 or TRBV12-4 and TRBJ2-1; 7 bases map to TRBD2. The V segment lost 5 bases and the J segment 6 bases; nucleotides outside the gene matches: 10. The CDR3 covers 15 residues. CDR3 sequence: CASSLRRGRANEQFF. The DNA for the CDR3 is TGTGCCAGCAGTCTACGTCGGGGGAGGGCCAATGAGCAGTTCTTC.